Each of the 18 T cell receptor beta chains below was sequenced from the same sample in a study of regulatory T cells. Notes on the study in general: Hydrophobic residues at CDR3 positions 6 and 7 were enriched in conventional CD4+ T cells of CD3G-deficient patients.

Primers: 52 TRBV forward and 13 TRBJ reverse. The protocol was immunoSEQ multiplex PCR, while the TCRdb copy is restricted to in-frame clones and leaves out a portion. The table lists tens of thousands of clones, about 93% of them singletons. Their antigens are not known. Source material: conventional CD4+ T cells sorted from blood. The receptors here all came from a child aged 2-9 years with CD3G deficiency.

This chain connects TRBV13 to TRBJ2-2; tentatively, D is TRBD1 or TRBD2 (5 bases each). The V gene's germline CDR1 is PRHDT and CDR2 FYEKMQ (reference sequence). V lost 1 base and J lost 4, with 13 bases in between. The CDR3 totals 16 residues. The CDR3 DNA is TGTGCCAGCAGCTTAGTGGGGGAAGGGGCCACCGGGGAGCTGTTTTTT. Its translation: CASSLVGEGATGELFF.

The chain links TRBV28 to TRBJ2-7; D is perhaps TRBD2 (5 bases). The CDR3 sequence is 14 residues long. Trimming cost V 6 bases and J 5 bases, with 17 bases left between them. Germline CDR1 reads MDHEN; CDR2 reads SYDVKM. The CDR3 coding sequence is TGTGCCAGCAGCCTTCCGGGAAGGCGCGACGAGCAGTACTTC. Amino acid sequence: CASSLPGRRDEQYF.

The rearrangement joins TRBV6-1 to TRBJ1-1; tentatively, D is TRBD1 (6 bases). Looked up from germline, CDR1 is MNHNS and CDR2 is SASEGT. Trimming pared 4 bases from V and 0 bases from J, leaving 9 bases between. This CDR3 comprises 14 residues. CDR3 amino acids: CASSGGAMNTEAFF. The CDR3 region has the DNA TGTGCCAGCAGTGGGGGGGCGATGAACACTGAAGCTTTCTTT.

The chain has TRBV18 and TRBJ2-5; D is possibly TRBD1 (5 bases). Trimming shortened V by 2 bases and J by 5 bases, and 9 bases separated the two germline ends. Germline V lookup: CDR1 KGHSH, CDR2 LQKENI. This CDR3 has 13 amino acids. DNA of the CDR3: TGTGCCAGCTCACCAATCCAGGGTGAGACCCAGTACTTC. Its translation is CASSPIQGETQYF.

This rearrangement joins TRBV6-6 to TRBJ1-1; no reliable D call. CDR1 is MNHNY and CDR2 is SVGAGI in the germline V gene (reference sequence). The CDR3 runs 15 residues. Trimming left V 0 bases short and J 8 bases short, with 16 bases between. The CDR3 sequence: CASSYSKEKTTEAFF. The CDR3 DNA is TGTGCCAGCAGTTACTCGAAAGAGAAGACGACAGAAGCTTTCTTT.

The rearrangement joins TRBV28 to TRBJ1-1; 9 positions agree with TRBD1. Germline loops: CDR1 MDHEN, CDR2 SYDVKM. The junction had 5 bases not matched to a gene; V was cut back by 5 bases and J by 4 bases. There are 14 residues in the CDR3. The CDR3 DNA reads TGTGCCAGCAGTCCCGGGGGACAGGGCACTGAAGCTTTCTTT. Residues: CASSPGGQGTEAFF.

This chain uses TRBV19 with TRBJ1-1, with D unclear. Germline CDR1 reads LNHDA; CDR2 reads SQIVND (reference sequence). The V end lost 3 bases, the J end lost 4 bases, and 15 bases lay between the germline ends. The CDR3 spans 15 residues. The CDR3, as DNA: TGTGCCAGTAGTATCTCCGGTAAGGGCGCCACTGAAGCTTTCTTT. Encoded protein: CASSISGKGATEAFF.

The chain recombines TRBV18 with TRBJ2-1; D is perhaps TRBD1 (6 bases). V was pared by 4 bases and J by 9 bases, with 13 bases between. This CDR3 has 13 amino acids. Germline V CDR1 and CDR2: KGHSH, LQKENI. The CDR3 region is CASSHGRGTEQFF. DNA of the CDR3: TGTGCCAGCTCACACGGTAGGGGGACTGAGCAGTTCTTC.

V gene TRBV28 combines with J gene TRBJ2-1, with D unclear. The germline CDR1 and CDR2 sequences are MDHEN and SYDVKM. V was pared by 5 bases and J by 8 bases, with 7 bases between. The CDR3 runs 11 residues. The CDR3 DNA is TGTGCCAGCAGTCACTTGTATGAGCAGTTCTTC. As protein: CASSHLYEQFF.

V gene TRBV18 combines with J gene TRBJ1-1; possibly TRBD1 for D (5 bases). This CDR3 contains 16 residues. V was trimmed by 3 bases and J by 0 bases, leaving 14 bases between them. The germline V gene encodes CDR1 KGHSH and CDR2 LQKENI. The CDR3 sequence: CASSPGSRAMNTEAFF. In DNA, the CDR3 is TGTGCCAGCTCACCGGGTAGCAGGGCGATGAACACTGAAGCTTTCTTT.

The chain couples TRBV6-1 to TRBJ2-1; unclear D gene. Trimming left V 7 bases short and J 5 bases short, with 12 bases between. Per the germline V gene, CDR1 is MNHNS and CDR2 is SASEGT. The CDR3 runs 13 residues. CDR3: CASNEKRHNEQFF. The CDR3 DNA sequence: TGTGCCAGCAACGAAAAGAGGCACAATGAGCAGTTCTTC.

This chain joins TRBV6-1 and TRBJ1-2; D remains ambiguous. The V end lost 7 bases, the J end lost 5 bases, and 14 bases lay between the germline ends. This CDR3 has 13 amino acids. Germline loops: CDR1 MNHNS, CDR2 SASEGT. As DNA, the CDR3 is TGTGCCAGCACCACGGCGGTTGGATATGGCTACACCTTC. It is translated as CASTTAVGYGYTF.

The chain has TRBV6-1 and TRBJ2-7, with D perhaps assigned TRBD1 or TRBD2 (6 bases each). There are 15 residues in the CDR3. V was cut by 5 bases and J by 1 base, with 15 bases left in between. Germline V gene sequence: CDR1 MNHNS, CDR2 SASEGT. The CDR3 loop is CASSLGGPTSYEQYF. The DNA of the CDR3 is TGTGCCAGCAGTTTAGGGGGGCCTACGTCCTACGAGCAGTACTTC.

The chain combines TRBV13 with TRBJ2-3; D might be TRBD2 (6 bases). Per germline, CDR1 PRHDT and CDR2 FYEKMQ (reference sequence). V lost 2 bases to trimming and J lost 6 bases, with 12 bases between them. CDR3 length: 14 amino acids. The CDR3 coding sequence is TGTGCCAGCAGCTTAAGGCTAGCGTCCGATACGCAGTATTTT. Its protein product is CASSLRLASDTQYF.

The V gene is TRBV7-9, the J gene TRBJ1-5; D is perhaps TRBD1 (5 bases). From germline, CDR1 is SEHNR and CDR2 FQNEAQ (reference sequence). The CDR3 sequence is 16 residues long. The V end lost 8 bases, the J end lost 3 bases, and 20 bases lay between the germline ends. This CDR3 is CASPRVGGGFNQPQHF. Here the CDR3 DNA reads TGTGCCAGCCCCCGAGTAGGTGGGGGATTCAATCAGCCCCAGCATTTT.

The J gene is TRBJ2-7, the V gene TRBV28, with D perhaps matching TRBD2 (7 bases). CDR3 length equals 15 residues. Trimming removed 5 bases at V and 5 bases at J, with 19 bases between. CDR1 and CDR2 from the germline V gene are MDHEN and SYDVKM. Written as DNA, the CDR3 is TGTGCCAGCAGTGCCCCTGGGGGGGCCTACGACGAGCAGTACTTC. Translating it yields CASSAPGGAYDEQYF.

There are a few counts of this clone. The chain carries TRBV7-8 and TRBJ2-7; 9 bases are a match to TRBD1. From germline, CDR1 is SGHVS and CDR2 FQNEAQ. V shed 5 bases and J 6 bases; nucleotides not matched to a gene: 2. There are 12 residues in the CDR3. This chain's CDR3 is CASSTDRGEQYF. In DNA form, the CDR3 reads TGTGCCAGCAGCACGGACAGGGGCGAGCAGTACTTC.

In its sample, this clone was seen once. The gene calls are TRBV6-1 and TRBJ2-3; unclear D gene. There are 13 residues in the CDR3. Germline CDR1 reads MNHNS; CDR2 reads SASEGT. V shed 2 bases and J shed 3 bases, with 6 bases lying between them. The CDR3 bases are TGTGCCAGCAGTGAATGGGCGACAGATACGCAGTATTTT. It is translated as CASSEWATDTQYF.